The next 14 T cell receptor beta chains were all read from a single sample in a study of patients and donors after allogeneic stem cell transplantation (dated by TCRdb to the early 2020s). Library preparation used RT-PCR. The sequencing machine was a NextSeq 550. TCRdb cleaned the public reads at Q25 with fastp, built clones with MiXCR and kept in-frame beta chains. Rows merge per CDR3 protein into single entries with the most common DNA and genes. The sample yields hundreds of thousands of distinct CDR3 sequences; 15% to 20% were counted once. The biggest ten clones account for around 6.8% of the sample. Sequenced: blood, either unsorted or a sorted T cell fraction (not recorded which). The receptors originated from a human donor who was either an allogeneic HSCT recipient or a stem cell or donor lymphocyte infusion donor (not recorded which). It is not recorded whose cells these are; they may come from a transplant donor.

This clonotype was observed a handful of times. The chain is built from TRBV4-3 and TRBJ2-7, with a possible D match to TRBD1 (5 bases). CDR3 length equals 15 residues. Germline-derived CDR1 and CDR2 are LGHNA and YSLEER. V was shortened by 0 bases and J by 5 bases, with 14 bases between the two germline ends. CDR3 loop: CASSQEAGLLDEQYF. The CDR3 DNA is TGCGCCAGCAGCCAAGAGGCAGGGTTGTTGGACGAGCAGTACTTC.

This rearrangement joins TRBV4-2 to TRBJ2-3; D unclear. This CDR3 is 16 amino acids long. Trimming removed 0 bases from V and 3 bases from J, with 13 bases in between. Germline loops: CDR1 LGHNA, CDR2 YNFKEQ. CDR3 nucleotides: TGTGCCAGCAGCCAAGAGCCCCTCCTAGGGACAGATACGCAGTATTTT. This translates into CASSQEPLLGTDTQYF.

This chain links TRBV20-1 with TRBJ1-4; D is unresolved. The ends were cut back, 0 bases at V and 9 bases at J, with 8 bases in the middle. Germline V gene sequence: CDR1 DFQATT, CDR2 SNEGSKA (reference sequence). This CDR3 is built from 12 residues. In nucleotides, the CDR3 is TGCAGTGCTAGAGAAACGTACAAAAAACTGTTTTTT. Translated, it gives CSARETYKKLFF.

The sample holds a few counts of this clonotype. This chain joins TRBV2 and TRBJ2-1; a weak D match, TRBD1 (5 bases). Germline-derived CDR1 and CDR2 are SNHLY and FYNNEI. V was cut by 11 bases and J by 0 bases, with 11 bases left in between. CDR3 length: 13 amino acids. CDR3 residues: CAGQPSSYNEQFF. CDR3 nucleotides: TGTGCCGGACAACCTAGCTCCTACAATGAGCAGTTCTTC. Full variable domain (missing parts from reference TRBV2 and TRBJ2-1): EPEVTQTPSHQVTQMGQEVILRCVPISNHLYFYWYRQILGQKVEFLVSFYNNEISEKSEIFDDQFSVERPDGSNFTLKIRSTKLEDSAMYFCAGQPSSYNEQFFGPGTRLTVL.

This clonotype was recorded a few times. The chain employs TRBV6-2 or TRBV6-3 and TRBJ2-7; D is undetermined. The germline gives CDR1 MNHEY, CDR2 SVGEGT. Trimming pared 6 bases from V and 0 bases from J, leaving 18 bases between. The CDR3 covers 16 residues. The CDR3 bases are TGTGCCAGCAGCTTCGCCCCTTACTTGAGCTCCTACGAGCAGTACTTC. As protein: CASSFAPYLSSYEQYF.

A few counts support this clonotype. The chain links TRBV28 to TRBJ2-3; tentative D call: TRBD2 (7 bases). V lost 7 bases and J 6 bases, leaving 23 bases between the germline ends. The CDR3 loop spans 16 amino acids. Germline-derived CDR1 and CDR2 are MDHEN and SYDVKM. CDR3 DNA sequence: TGTGCCAGCACCCTCCTCCGTCGGGGGGCAAGGGATACGCAGTATTTT. Amino acid sequence: CASTLLRRGARDTQYF. Drawing the rest from reference TRBV28 and TRBJ2-3, the complete variable domain is DVKVTQSSRYLVKRTGEKVFLECVQDMDHENMFWYRQDPGLGLRLIYFSYDVKMKEKGDIPEGYSVSREKKERFSLILESASTNQTSMYLCASTLLRRGARDTQYFGPGTRLTVL.

The sample holds a few counts of this clonotype. J is TRBJ2-5 and V is TRBV2; 12 bases fit TRBD2. V lost 5 bases, J lost 5 bases, and 15 bases stayed unmatched. The germline gives CDR1 SNHLY, CDR2 FYNNEI. The CDR3 runs 18 residues. The CDR3: CASSPLAGGPLVHETQYF. The CDR3 coding sequence is TGTGCCAGCAGTCCCCTAGCGGGGGGGCCTCTCGTCCATGAGACCCAGTACTTC.

The rearrangement uses TRBV5-1 and TRBJ2-7; TRBD1 agrees at 7 bases. CDR1 and CDR2 from the germline V gene are SGHRS and YFSETQ. V gave up 0 bases and J gave up 7 bases; unmatched junction bases: 7. This CDR3 contains 14 residues. The CDR3 here is CASSLGAGGDEQYF. The CDR3 DNA is TGCGCCAGCAGCTTGGGCGCAGGGGGTGATGAGCAGTACTTC. The full variable domain, completed using reference TRBV5-1 and TRBJ2-7, is KAGVTQTPRYLIKTRGQQVTLSCSPISGHRSVSWYQQTPGQGLQFLFEYFSETQRNKGNFPGRFSGRQFSNSRSEMNVSTLELGDSALYLCASSLGAGGDEQYFGPGTRLTVT.

This chain uses TRBV20-1 with TRBJ2-4, with 8 bases that match TRBD2. Trimming took 3 bases from V and 9 from J; bases not matched to a gene: 13. The V gene's germline CDR1 is DFQATT and CDR2 SNEGSKA (reference sequence). CDR3 length equals 15 residues. The chain's CDR3 is CSARDESGSGGIQYF. DNA of the CDR3: TGCAGTGCTAGGGACGAGAGCGGGAGCGGAGGCATTCAGTACTTC.

The table lists this clonotype with a few counts. The chain joins TRBV4-2 to TRBJ2-7; TRBD2 aligns across 8 bases. After removal of 4 bases from V and 0 bases from J, the junction contained 2 bases not matched to a gene. This CDR3 has 14 residues. In germline, CDR1 is LGHNA, CDR2 YNFKEQ. CDR3 amino acids: CASSLSGASYEQYF. As DNA, the CDR3 is TGTGCCAGCAGCCTTAGCGGGGCCTCCTACGAGCAGTACTTC.

The sample holds many counts of this clonotype. CDR3 protein: CATSMTDRTEAFF. CDR3 nucleotides: TGTGCCACCAGCATGACGGACAGGACCGAAGCTTTCTTT. The rearrangement uses TRBV15 and TRBJ1-1, with 7 bases matching TRBD1. Germline loops: CDR1 LNHNV, CDR2 YYDKDF (reference sequence). There are 13 residues in the CDR3. V was clipped by 4 bases and J by 8 bases; unmatched bases: 7.

This clonotype was counted between two and nine times. The rearrangement joins TRBV4-1 to TRBJ2-3, with D possibly TRBD1 on 5 matching bases. Germline lookup yields CDR1 MGHRA and CDR2 YSYEKL. This CDR3 contains 15 residues. The germline V and J ends were trimmed by 1 base and 3 bases, with 11 bases remaining between them. The CDR3: CASSQAGYPTDTQYF. The DNA of the CDR3 is TGCGCCAGCAGCCAAGCAGGGTATCCGACAGATACGCAGTATTTT.

The chain carries TRBV2 and TRBJ1-2; 9 nucleotides align to TRBD1. V dropped 5 bases and J dropped 4; count of bases not matched to a gene: 5. The CDR3 covers 14 residues. Germline assignment: CDR1 SNHLY and CDR2 FYNNEI. The CDR3 loop reads CASSPTGGGYGYTF. As DNA, the CDR3 is TGTGCCAGCAGTCCGACAGGGGGTGGCTATGGCTACACCTTC.

In its sample, this clonotype was seen a few times. The chain uses TRBV6-5 and TRBJ1-2, with 10 positions matching TRBD1. CDR3 length equals 15 residues. CDR1 and CDR2 from the germline V gene are MNHEY and SVGAGI. Trimming took 2 bases from V and 5 from J; bases not matched to a gene: 5. The CDR3 is CASSYRDRGSYGYTF. CDR3 nucleotide sequence: TGTGCCAGCAGTTACCGGGACAGGGGAAGTTATGGCTACACCTTC.